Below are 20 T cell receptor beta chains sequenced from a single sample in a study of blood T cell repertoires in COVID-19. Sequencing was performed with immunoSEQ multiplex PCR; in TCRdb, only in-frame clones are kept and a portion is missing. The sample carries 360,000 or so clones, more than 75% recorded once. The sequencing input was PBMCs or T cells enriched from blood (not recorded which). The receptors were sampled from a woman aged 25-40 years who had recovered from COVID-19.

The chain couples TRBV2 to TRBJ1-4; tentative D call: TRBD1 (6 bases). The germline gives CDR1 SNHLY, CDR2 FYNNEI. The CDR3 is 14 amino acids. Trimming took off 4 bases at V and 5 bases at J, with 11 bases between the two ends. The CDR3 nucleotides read TGTGCCAGCAGTGTGCGGACAGCAAATGAAAAACTGTTTTTT. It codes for CASSVRTANEKLFF. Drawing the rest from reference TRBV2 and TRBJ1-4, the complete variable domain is EPEVTQTPSHQVTQMGQEVILRCVPISNHLYFYWYRQILGQKVEFLVSFYNNEISEKSEIFDDQFSVERPDGSNFTLKIRSTKLEDSAMYFCASSVRTANEKLFFGSGTQLSVL.

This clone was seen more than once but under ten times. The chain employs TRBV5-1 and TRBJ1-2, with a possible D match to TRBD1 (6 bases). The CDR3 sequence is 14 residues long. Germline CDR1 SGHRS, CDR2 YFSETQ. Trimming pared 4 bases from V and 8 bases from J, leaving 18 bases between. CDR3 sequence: CASSVLQGVEGYTF. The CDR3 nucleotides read TGCGCCAGCAGCGTCTTACAGGGTGTGGAAGGCTACACCTTC.

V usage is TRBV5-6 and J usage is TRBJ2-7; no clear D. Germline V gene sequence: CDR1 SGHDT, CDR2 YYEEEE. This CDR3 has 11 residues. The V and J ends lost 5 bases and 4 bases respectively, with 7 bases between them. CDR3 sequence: CASSSGYEQYF. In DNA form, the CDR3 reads TGTGCCAGCAGTTCGGGTTACGAGCAGTACTTC.

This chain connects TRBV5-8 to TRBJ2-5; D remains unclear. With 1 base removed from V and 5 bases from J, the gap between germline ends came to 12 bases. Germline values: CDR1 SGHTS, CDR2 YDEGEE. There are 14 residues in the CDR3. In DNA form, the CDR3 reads TGTGCCAGCAGCTTGTGGTCAGAGAGGGAGACCCAGTACTTC. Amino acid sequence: CASSLWSERETQYF.

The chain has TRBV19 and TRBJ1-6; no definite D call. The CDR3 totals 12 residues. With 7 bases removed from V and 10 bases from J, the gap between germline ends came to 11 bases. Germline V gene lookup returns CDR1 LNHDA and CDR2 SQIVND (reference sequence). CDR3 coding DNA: TGTGCCAGTACCTCCGGGAGCTCACCCCTCCACTTT. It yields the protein CASTSGSSPLHF.

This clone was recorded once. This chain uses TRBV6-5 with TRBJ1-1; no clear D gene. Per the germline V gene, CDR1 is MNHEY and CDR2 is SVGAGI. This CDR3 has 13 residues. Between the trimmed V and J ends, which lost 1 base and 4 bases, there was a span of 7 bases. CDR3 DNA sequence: TGTGCCAGCAGTTACTACACGGGCACTGAAGCTTTCTTT. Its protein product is CASSYYTGTEAFF.

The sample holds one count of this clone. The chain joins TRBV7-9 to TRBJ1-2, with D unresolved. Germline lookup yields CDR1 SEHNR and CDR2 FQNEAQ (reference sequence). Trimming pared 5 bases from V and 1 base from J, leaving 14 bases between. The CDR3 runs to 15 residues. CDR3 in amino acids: CASSPPTEVNYGYTF. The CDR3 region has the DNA TGTGCCAGCAGCCCCCCAACAGAAGTTAACTATGGCTACACCTTC.

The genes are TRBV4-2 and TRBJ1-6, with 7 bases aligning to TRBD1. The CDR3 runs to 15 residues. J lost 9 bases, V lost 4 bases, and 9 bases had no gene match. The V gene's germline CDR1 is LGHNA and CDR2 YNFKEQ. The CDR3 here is CASSRSSPGGSPLHF. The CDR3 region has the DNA TGTGCCAGCAGCCGCAGTTCTCCAGGGGGTTCACCCCTCCACTTT.

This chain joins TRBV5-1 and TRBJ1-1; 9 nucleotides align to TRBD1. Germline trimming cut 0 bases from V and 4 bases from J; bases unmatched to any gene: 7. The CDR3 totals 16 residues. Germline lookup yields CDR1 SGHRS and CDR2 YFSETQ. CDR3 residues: CASSLAGQGLTTEAFF. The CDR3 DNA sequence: TGCGCCAGCAGCTTGGCGGGACAGGGACTTACCACTGAAGCTTTCTTT.

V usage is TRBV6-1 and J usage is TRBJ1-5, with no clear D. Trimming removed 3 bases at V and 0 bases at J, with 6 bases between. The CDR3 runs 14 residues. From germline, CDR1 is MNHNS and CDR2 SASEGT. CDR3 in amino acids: CASSDRSSNQPQHF. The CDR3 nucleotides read TGTGCCAGCAGTGATCGGAGTAGCAATCAGCCCCAGCATTTT.

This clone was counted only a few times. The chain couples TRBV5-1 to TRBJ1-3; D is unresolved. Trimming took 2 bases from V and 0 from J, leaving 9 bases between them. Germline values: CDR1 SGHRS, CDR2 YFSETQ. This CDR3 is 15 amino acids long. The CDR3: CASSLAGTSGNTIYF. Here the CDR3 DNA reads TGCGCCAGCAGCTTAGCGGGAACCTCTGGAAACACCATATATTTT.

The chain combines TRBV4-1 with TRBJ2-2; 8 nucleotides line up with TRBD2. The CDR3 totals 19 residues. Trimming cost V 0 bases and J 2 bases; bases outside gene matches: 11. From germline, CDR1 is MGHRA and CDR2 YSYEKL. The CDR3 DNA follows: TGCGCCAGCAGCCAAGATTTAAGCGGGAGTGATGTTAACACCGGGGAGCTGTTTTTT. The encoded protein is CASSQDLSGSDVNTGELFF.

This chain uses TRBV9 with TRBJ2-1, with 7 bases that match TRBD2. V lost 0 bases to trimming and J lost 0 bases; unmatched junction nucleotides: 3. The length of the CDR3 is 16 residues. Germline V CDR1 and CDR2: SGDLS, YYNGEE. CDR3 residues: CASSVGGGASYNEQFF. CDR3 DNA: TGTGCCAGCAGCGTAGGGGGAGGGGCCTCCTACAATGAGCAGTTCTTC.

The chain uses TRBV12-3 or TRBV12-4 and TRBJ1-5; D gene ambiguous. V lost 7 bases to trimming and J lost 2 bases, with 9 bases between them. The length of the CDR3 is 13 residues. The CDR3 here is CASTASRNQPQHF. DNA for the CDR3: TGTGCCAGCACCGCTAGCCGCAATCAGCCCCAGCATTTT.

In DNA form, the CDR3 reads TGTGCCAGCAGCCCGGCACCCAGGGATGGAGAGACCCAGTACTTC. Amino acid sequence: CASSPAPRDGETQYF. The gene calls are TRBV7-2 and TRBJ2-5; TRBD1 is a possible D gene (5 bases). The CDR3 has 15 residues. Looked up from germline, CDR1 is SGHTA and CDR2 is FQGNSA. Trimming took off 5 bases at V and 4 bases at J, with 17 bases between the two ends.

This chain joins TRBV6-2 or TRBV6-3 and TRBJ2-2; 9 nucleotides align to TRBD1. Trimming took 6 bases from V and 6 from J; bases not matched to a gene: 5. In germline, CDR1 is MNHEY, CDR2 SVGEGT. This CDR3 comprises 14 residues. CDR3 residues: CASSFDRGAGELFF. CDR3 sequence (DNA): TGTGCCAGCAGCTTTGACAGGGGGGCCGGGGAGCTGTTTTTT.

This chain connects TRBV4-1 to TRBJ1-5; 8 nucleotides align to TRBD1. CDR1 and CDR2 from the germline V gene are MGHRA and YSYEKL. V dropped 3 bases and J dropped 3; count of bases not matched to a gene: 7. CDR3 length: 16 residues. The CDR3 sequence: CASSHSTGDINQPQHF. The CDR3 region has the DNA TGCGCCAGCAGCCATTCGACAGGGGATATCAATCAGCCCCAGCATTTT.

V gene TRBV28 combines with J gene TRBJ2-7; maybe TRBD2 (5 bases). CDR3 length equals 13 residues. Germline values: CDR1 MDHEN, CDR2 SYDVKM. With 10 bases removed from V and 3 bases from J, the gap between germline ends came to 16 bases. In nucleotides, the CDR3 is TGTGCCACCGAGCGGCAGAGCGGCTACGAGCAGTACTTC. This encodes CATERQSGYEQYF.

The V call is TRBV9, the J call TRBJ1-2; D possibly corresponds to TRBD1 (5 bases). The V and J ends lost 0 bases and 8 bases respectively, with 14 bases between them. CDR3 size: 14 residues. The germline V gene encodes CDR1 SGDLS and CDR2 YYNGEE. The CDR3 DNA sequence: TGTGCCAGCAGCGTAGAGGCCAGGGTGGGCGGCTACACCTTC. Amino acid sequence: CASSVEARVGGYTF.

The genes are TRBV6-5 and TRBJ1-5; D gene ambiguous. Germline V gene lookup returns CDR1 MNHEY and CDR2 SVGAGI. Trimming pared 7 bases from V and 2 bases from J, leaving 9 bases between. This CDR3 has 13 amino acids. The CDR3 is CASTPSGNQPQHF. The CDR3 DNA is TGTGCCAGCACCCCCTCGGGCAATCAGCCCCAGCATTTT.